This T cell receptor beta chain was observed in a study of T cell responses to AZD1222 COVID-19 vaccine. Whole-study results and caveats: Most donors were white British, females outnumbered males, and clonal diversity was possibly underestimated.

The CDR3 spans 18 residues. Germline V gives CDR1 MNHEY, CDR2 SMNVEV (reference sequence). Trimming took off 2 bases at V and 1 base at J, with 21 bases between the two ends. Comment on this clone: Its matching antigen is unknown.

Sequencing used immunoSEQ multiplex PCR; TCRdb keeps in-frame clones, though not all of them. There are about 120,000 clones in the sample; 80% to 90% occur only once, and about 3% lies in the top ten. The sequence derives from an adult in good health. The V and J genes are TRBV27 and TRBJ2-7; D ambiguous. This specimen was peripheral blood, taken on day 0 of AZD1222 vaccination. The CDR3: CASSLRLSSPWASYEQYF. CDR3 sequence (DNA): TGTGCCAGCAGTTTAAGGTTAAGCTCCCCGTGGGCTTCCTACGAGCAGTACTTC.